What follows are 13 T cell receptor beta chains derived from one specimen sequenced in a study of blood T cell repertoires in COVID-19. Sequenced by immunoSEQ multiplex PCR; TCRdb stores in-frame clones only, minus some. The top ten hold 9.6% of the sample, which has about 76,000 clones, over 75% seen once. The sample consisted of peripheral blood. These TCRs come from a man in his forties or fifties with COVID-19, enrolled during active disease.

The CDR3 DNA reads TGTGCCACCAGCAGAGACTTCACTAGCGGGAGCAACATTCAGTACTTC. Translating it yields CATSRDFTSGSNIQYF. The J gene is TRBJ2-4, the V gene TRBV15; the match to TRBD2 covers 11 bases. Germline CDR1 LNHNV, CDR2 YYDKDF (reference sequence). The CDR3 runs 16 residues. V lost 0 bases, J lost 7 bases, and 5 bases stayed unmatched.

This clone was detected a few times. The CDR3: CATSRTSREYLYF. In DNA, the CDR3 is TGTGCCACCAGCAGAACTTCCCGGGAGTACTTGTACTTC. This chain uses TRBV15 with TRBJ2-7; D might be TRBD2 (6 bases). Germline CDR1 is LNHNV and CDR2 is YYDKDF (reference sequence). CDR3 length: 13 amino acids. Trimming cost V 2 bases and J 12 bases, with 17 bases left between them.

V usage is TRBV10-1 and J usage is TRBJ1-6, with D unresolved. The CDR3 contains 13 residues. Germline V gene lookup returns CDR1 WNHNN and CDR2 SYGVQD (reference sequence). Trimming removed 5 bases from V and 7 bases from J, with 9 bases in between. CDR3 loop: CASSREKNSPLHF. The CDR3 DNA sequence: TGCGCCAGCAGTAGGGAGAAGAATTCACCCCTCCACTTT.

V usage is TRBV9 and J usage is TRBJ1-4, with 12 bases aligning to TRBD1. Germline values: CDR1 SGDLS, CDR2 YYNGEE. The J segment lost 3 bases and the V segment lost 3 bases, leaving 3 bases of the junction unmatched. The CDR3 has 16 amino acids. The CDR3 sequence is CASSGDRGPSNEKLFF. The CDR3 region has the DNA TGTGCCAGCAGCGGGGACAGGGGGCCTTCTAATGAAAAACTGTTTTTT.

V is TRBV18 and J is TRBJ2-7; TRBD1 is a possible D gene (6 bases). Trimming shortened V by 3 bases and J by 6 bases, and 15 bases separated the two germline ends. The CDR3 totals 14 residues. Germline assignment: CDR1 KGHSH and CDR2 LQKENI. CDR3 in DNA: TGTGCCAGCTCACCCAAGAGCCTGGACAGCGAGCAGTACTTC. Its translation: CASSPKSLDSEQYF.

The rearrangement uses TRBV11-3 and TRBJ2-1, with 10 bases that match TRBD2. Per the germline V gene, CDR1 is SGHNT and CDR2 is YENEEA. The CDR3 length is 17 residues. V dropped 5 bases and J dropped 5; count of bases not matched to a gene: 12. CDR3 DNA: TGTGCCAGCAGCCCCACTAGCGGGATAGGGGGAAACAATGAGCAGTTCTTC. Encoded protein: CASSPTSGIGGNNEQFF.

The chain couples TRBV6-2 or TRBV6-3 to TRBJ2-5; 12 nucleotides align to TRBD1. CDR3 length: 15 residues. Trimming cost V 4 bases and J 5 bases; bases outside gene matches: 5. Germline lookup yields CDR1 MNHEY and CDR2 SVGEGT. The CDR3 bases are TGTGCCAGCAGTTGGGGACAGGGGGCGCGGGAGACCCAGTACTTC. Translation gives CASSWGQGARETQYF.

The table lists this clone with a few counts. Other DNA sequences within the sample encode an identical CDR3. The chain employs TRBV4-3 and TRBJ2-3; 9 bases agree with TRBD1. Germline V gene lookup returns CDR1 LGHNA and CDR2 YSLEER. Unmatched junction bases numbered 6, after V lost 2 bases and J lost 3 bases. The CDR3 runs to 16 residues. CDR3 nucleotides: TGCGCCAGCAGCCAAACCGGGACAGGGCTGACAGATACGCAGTATTTT. Protein: CASSQTGTGLTDTQYF.

The CDR3 region has the DNA TGTGCCAGCAGCTTCCACGCCTTCAACAGGGTCGGAGAAGGCGAGCAGTACTTC. It encodes CASSFHAFNRVGEGEQYF. The V gene is TRBV7-2, the J gene TRBJ2-7, with D possibly matching TRBD1 (6 bases). This CDR3 contains 18 residues. The germline V and J ends were trimmed by 3 bases and 6 bases, with 27 bases remaining between them. The germline CDR1 and CDR2 sequences are SGHTA and FQGNSA.

The gene calls are TRBV28 and TRBJ2-5; possibly TRBD1 for D (6 bases). V lost 8 bases and J lost 4, with 17 bases in between. The CDR3 sequence is 14 residues long. The germline CDR1 and CDR2 sequences are MDHEN and SYDVKM. CDR3 residues: CASYAAGAGETQYF. The CDR3 bases are TGTGCCAGCTATGCGGCAGGGGCAGGAGAGACCCAGTACTTC.

The CDR3, as DNA: TGTGCCAGCAGCCCGGGACAGGGGACGCCCTCGGGCACAGATACGCAGTATTTT. Translation: CASSPGQGTPSGTDTQYF. The chain employs TRBV7-2 and TRBJ2-3; TRBD1 agrees at 10 bases. The V gene's germline CDR1 is SGHTA and CDR2 FQGNSA. CDR3 length: 18 residues. V was pared by 5 bases and J by 1 base, with 12 bases of the junction left unmatched.

V and J are TRBV24-1 and TRBJ2-2, with TRBD1 matching 9 bases. Germline CDR1 KGHDR, CDR2 SFDVKD. CDR3 size: 18 residues. The V segment lost 0 bases and the J segment 5 bases; nucleotides outside the gene matches: 9. For the CDR3, the DNA is TGTGCCACCAGTGATTTGAGGCCAGGACAGGGGATGACCGGGGAGCTGTTTTTT. Residues: CATSDLRPGQGMTGELFF.

The sample holds a few counts of this clone. This sequence joins TRBV27 and TRBJ2-7; 8 bases line up with TRBD2. With 8 bases clipped from V and 4 bases from J, the junction kept 10 bases outside the gene matches. The CDR3 contains 14 residues. Looked up from germline, CDR1 is MNHEY and CDR2 is SMNVEV (reference sequence). The CDR3 DNA reads TGTGCCAGCCACCTAGCGGGTGAGGATTACGAGCAGTACTTC. Protein product: CASHLAGEDYEQYF.